A single sample gave rise to the 19 T cell receptor beta chains below, sequenced in a study of blood T cell repertoires in COVID-19. The assay was immunoSEQ multiplex PCR, and TCRdb's table has in-frame clones only and misses some. The table lists about 140,000 clones, around 82% of them singletons. Material: peripheral blood. The receptor source for this set is a man between 60 and 70 years old with acute or convalescent COVID-19.

The chain combines TRBV3-1 (or the pseudogene TRBV3-2) with TRBJ1-1; D may be TRBD1 (5 bases). Trimming stripped 1 base from V and 1 base from J, with 7 bases between. Germline V gives CDR1 LGHDT, CDR2 YNNKEL (reference sequence). The CDR3 length is 14 residues. The chain's CDR3 is CASSQGDRNTEAFF. The CDR3 region has the DNA TGTGCCAGCAGCCAAGGCGACAGGAACACTGAAGCTTTCTTT.

The V and J genes are TRBV7-6 and TRBJ2-2, with TRBD1 as a possible D gene (6 bases). From germline, CDR1 is SGHVS and CDR2 FNYEAQ. Trimming stripped 1 base from V and 4 bases from J, with 13 bases between. The CDR3 totals 16 residues. The CDR3 sequence is CASSLEQGRFTGELFF. The CDR3 DNA reads as TGTGCCAGCAGCTTAGAACAGGGACGGTTCACCGGGGAGCTGTTTTTT.

This chain connects TRBV9 to TRBJ1-4, with D possibly being TRBD1 (5 bases). Germline loops: CDR1 SGDLS, CDR2 YYNGEE. The CDR3 sequence is 15 residues long. V was pared by 1 base and J by 0 bases, with 7 bases between. The CDR3: CASSVIGATNEKLFF. The CDR3 DNA is TGTGCCAGCAGCGTAATAGGGGCAACTAATGAAAAACTGTTTTTT.

The V gene is TRBV10-3, the J gene TRBJ2-7, with 11 bases fitting TRBD2. There are 15 residues in the CDR3. CDR1 is ENHRY, CDR2 SYGVKD, per germline. The V gene end was trimmed by 2 bases and the J gene end by 3 bases; junction bases not matched to a gene: 3. The CDR3 sequence: CAISEPGTSGYEQYF. The CDR3 DNA reads as TGTGCCATCAGTGAGCCCGGGACTAGCGGCTACGAGCAGTACTTC.

For the CDR3, the DNA is TGCAGCGCCCAAGCGTCGGGAGGCTACGAGCAGTACTTC. Its translation: CSAQASGGYEQYF. V gene TRBV29-1 combines with J gene TRBJ2-7; 7 bases are shared with TRBD2. V shed 7 bases, J shed 3 bases, and the junction held 9 bases outside the gene matches. CDR1 is SQVTM, CDR2 ANQGSEA, per germline. CDR3 length: 13 amino acids.

The rearrangement links TRBV11-3 to TRBJ2-1; maybe TRBD2 (5 bases). Deletions cut 5 bases from V and 0 bases from J, with 11 bases between. CDR3 length: 15 amino acids. CDR1 is SGHNT and CDR2 is YENEEA in the germline V gene. CDR3 in amino acids: CASSKTRGSYNEQFF. Written as DNA, the CDR3 is TGTGCCAGCAGCAAGACACGGGGCTCCTACAATGAGCAGTTCTTC. The full variable domain, in which reference TRBV11-3 and TRBJ2-1 provide the parts outside the CDR3, is EAGVVQSPRYKIIEKKQPVAFWCNPISGHNTLYWYLQNLGQGPELLIRYENEEAVDDSQLPKDRFSAERLKGVDSTLKIQPAELGDSAVYLCASSKTRGSYNEQFFGPGTRLTVL.

This clone appeared a few times. The gene calls are TRBV27 and TRBJ1-1; the D gene is possibly TRBD1 (6 bases). Trimming stripped 10 bases from V and 4 bases from J, with 10 bases between. Germline-derived CDR1 and CDR2 are MNHEY and SMNVEV (reference sequence). The CDR3 contains 11 residues. The CDR3 DNA is TGTGCCACTAGGGGGGGCACTGAAGCTTTCTTT. This encodes CATRGGTEAFF.

This clone was counted at least ten times. V usage is TRBV7-9 and J usage is TRBJ2-7; 9 bases are a match to TRBD1. This CDR3 comprises 16 residues. V was pared by 6 bases and J by 3 bases, with 12 bases of the junction left unmatched. The germline V gene has CDR1 SEHNR and CDR2 FQNEAQ (reference sequence). The CDR3 spells CASSHRRTGDFYEQYF. CDR3 sequence (DNA): TGTGCCAGCAGTCACAGGCGGACAGGGGACTTCTACGAGCAGTACTTC. Based on the CDR3 plus reference TRBV7-9 and TRBJ2-7, the full variable domain is DTGVSQNPRHKITKRGQNVTFRCDPISEHNRLYWYRQTLGQGPEFLTYFQNEAQLEKSRLLSDRFSAERPKGSFSTLEIQRTEQGDSAMYLCASSHRRTGDFYEQYFGPGTRLTVT.

The gene calls are TRBV5-1 and TRBJ2-1, with 9 bases fitting TRBD1. The CDR3 sequence is 17 residues long. V shed 4 bases, J shed 2 bases, and the junction held 10 bases outside the gene matches. The V gene's germline CDR1 is SGHRS and CDR2 YFSETQ. CDR3 in amino acids: CASSITGTGNPYNEQFF. The CDR3 DNA reads as TGCGCCAGCAGCATAACCGGGACAGGGAATCCCTACAATGAGCAGTTCTTC.

In its sample, this clone was seen once. The CDR3 protein is CASSIPGGHSGNTIYF. CDR3 DNA: TGTGCCAGCAGTATTCCAGGGGGGCACTCTGGAAACACCATATATTTT. The rearrangement links TRBV28 to TRBJ1-3; the match to TRBD1 covers 7 bases. CDR3 length equals 16 residues. The trim removed 5 bases at V and 0 bases at J, leaving 7 bases unmatched. Germline lookup yields CDR1 MDHEN and CDR2 SYDVKM.

The chain couples TRBV5-6 to TRBJ2-5; 7 nucleotides align to TRBD2. Germline V lookup: CDR1 SGHDT, CDR2 YYEEEE. The CDR3 sequence is 12 residues long. Unmatched junction bases numbered 2, after V lost 5 bases and J lost 4 bases. The CDR3 nucleotides are TGTGCCAGCAGGACTAGCACAGAGACCCAGTACTTC. This translates into CASRTSTETQYF.

The V gene is TRBV5-6, the J gene TRBJ2-5; 10 bases align to TRBD1. This CDR3 spans 14 amino acids. Germline-derived CDR1 and CDR2 are SGHDT and YYEEEE. The trim removed 4 bases at V and 5 bases at J, leaving 5 bases unmatched. As DNA, the CDR3 is TGTGCCAGCAGCGACCGGACAGGGGGGGAGACCCAGTACTTC. Its translation is CASSDRTGGETQYF.

This clone was seen only once. The gene calls are TRBV28 and TRBJ2-7; possible D gene TRBD2, 5 bases. The CDR3 runs 15 residues. Germline lookup yields CDR1 MDHEN and CDR2 SYDVKM. V was clipped by 7 bases and J by 4 bases, with 20 bases between them. This CDR3 reads CASISAGGGYYEQYF. The CDR3 DNA sequence: TGTGCCAGCATCTCAGCCGGTGGAGGATATTACGAGCAGTACTTC.

This clone was detected ten times or more. The chain uses TRBV12-5 and TRBJ2-1; D unresolved. V dropped 1 base and J dropped 15 bases, with 10 bases sitting between them. CDR3 length equals 11 residues. Germline V gene sequence: CDR1 LGHNT, CDR2 FRNRAP. The CDR3 region is CASGLAEYPFF. The CDR3, as DNA: TGTGCTAGTGGTTTGGCGGAGTATCCGTTCTTC.

This chain joins TRBV27 and TRBJ2-1, with D uncertain. With 10 bases removed from V and 8 bases from J, the gap between germline ends came to 12 bases. The germline V gene has CDR1 MNHEY and CDR2 SMNVEV (reference sequence). The CDR3 sequence is 11 residues long. CDR3 loop: CATLVGDEQFF. The DNA for the CDR3 is TGTGCCACCCTTGTCGGTGATGAGCAGTTCTTC.

V is TRBV18 and J is TRBJ2-6; a possible D gene is TRBD2 (6 bases). This CDR3 comprises 17 residues. V was shortened by 1 base and J by 2 bases, with 12 bases between the two germline ends. Germline-derived CDR1 and CDR2 are KGHSH and LQKENI. In nucleotides, the CDR3 is TGTGCCAGCTCACCACAGTCACGGGGGACTGGGGCCAACGTCCTGACTTTC. Translation gives CASSPQSRGTGANVLTF.

The chain combines TRBV28 with TRBJ2-3; D remains ambiguous. The CDR3 has 13 amino acids. CDR1 is MDHEN and CDR2 is SYDVKM in the germline V gene. Between the trimmed V and J ends, which lost 3 bases and 3 bases, there was a span of 7 bases. The CDR3 region has the DNA TGTGCCAGCAGTTTTTCTAGTACAGATACGCAGTATTTT. It specifies CASSFSSTDTQYF.

This clone was recorded a few times. The chain links TRBV6-2 or TRBV6-3 to TRBJ2-2, with 14 bases that match TRBD2. V shed 0 bases and J 2 bases; nucleotides not matched to a gene: 5. This CDR3 contains 19 residues. Germline loops: CDR1 MNHEY, CDR2 SVGEGT. CDR3 in DNA: TGTGCCAGCAGTTACTCGACTAGCGGGAGGGCCATTAACACCGGGGAGCTGTTTTTT. This translates into CASSYSTSGRAINTGELFF.

The chain employs TRBV10-3 and TRBJ2-7; possible D gene TRBD2, 6 bases. This CDR3 comprises 15 residues. Trimming took 0 bases from V and 2 from J, leaving 11 bases between them. The germline V gene encodes CDR1 ENHRY and CDR2 SYGVKD. The DNA for the CDR3 is TGTGCCATCAGTGAGTCAGGGACGGGAGCCTACGAGCAGTACTTC. This encodes CAISESGTGAYEQYF.